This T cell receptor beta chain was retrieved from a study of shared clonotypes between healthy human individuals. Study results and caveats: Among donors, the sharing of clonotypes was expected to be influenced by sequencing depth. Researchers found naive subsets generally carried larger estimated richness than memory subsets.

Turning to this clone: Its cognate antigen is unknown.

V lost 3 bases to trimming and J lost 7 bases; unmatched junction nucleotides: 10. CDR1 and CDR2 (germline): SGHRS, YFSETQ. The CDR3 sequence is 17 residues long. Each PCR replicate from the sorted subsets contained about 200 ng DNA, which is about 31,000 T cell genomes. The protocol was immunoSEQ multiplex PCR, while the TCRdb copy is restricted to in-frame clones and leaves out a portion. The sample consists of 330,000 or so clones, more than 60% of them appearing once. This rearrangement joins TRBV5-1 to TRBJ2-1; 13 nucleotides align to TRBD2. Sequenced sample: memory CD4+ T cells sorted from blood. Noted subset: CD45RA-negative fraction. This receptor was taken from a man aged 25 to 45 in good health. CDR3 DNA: TGCGCCAGCAGCTCCGGACTAGCGGGAGATAGGGGGAATGAGCAGTTCTTC. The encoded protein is CASSSGLAGDRGNEQFF. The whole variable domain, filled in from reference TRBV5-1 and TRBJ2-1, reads KAGVTQTPRYLIKTRGQQVTLSCSPISGHRSVSWYQQTPGQGLQFLFEYFSETQRNKGNFPGRFSGRQFSNSRSEMNVSTLELGDSALYLCASSSGLAGDRGNEQFFGPGTRLTVL.